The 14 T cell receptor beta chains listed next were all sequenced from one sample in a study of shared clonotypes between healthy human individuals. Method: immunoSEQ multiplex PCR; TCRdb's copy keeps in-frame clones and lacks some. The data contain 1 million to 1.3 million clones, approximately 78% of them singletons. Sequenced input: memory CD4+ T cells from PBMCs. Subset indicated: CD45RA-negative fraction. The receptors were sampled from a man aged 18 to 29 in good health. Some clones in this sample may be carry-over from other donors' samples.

The CDR3 region has the DNA TGCGCCAGCAGTTCCCTCACCACCATGAACACTGAAGCTTTCTTT. The encoded protein is CASSSLTTMNTEAFF. This rearrangement joins TRBV5-1 to TRBJ1-1, with unresolved D. CDR1 is SGHRS, CDR2 YFSETQ, per germline. The CDR3 totals 15 residues. V was clipped by 5 bases and J by 0 bases, with 14 bases between them.

CDR3 loop: CASSQGLDVDTQYF. The CDR3 nucleotides read TGTGCCAGCAGCCAGGGGTTGGACGTAGATACGCAGTATTTT. The chain employs TRBV4-2 and TRBJ2-3; D not certain. Germline lookup yields CDR1 LGHNA and CDR2 YNFKEQ. This CDR3 is built from 14 residues. V lost 3 bases to trimming and J lost 5 bases, with 12 bases between them.

As DNA, the CDR3 is TGTGCCAGCAGCGGGACTGCAGCGGGTGAGCAGTTCTTC. Translation gives CASSGTAAGEQFF. The chain employs TRBV5-4 and TRBJ2-1, with D perhaps TRBD2 (6 bases). The CDR3 sequence is 13 residues long. Germline CDR1 reads SGHNT; CDR2 reads YYREEE (reference sequence). V lost 4 bases, J lost 9 bases, and 14 bases lay in between.

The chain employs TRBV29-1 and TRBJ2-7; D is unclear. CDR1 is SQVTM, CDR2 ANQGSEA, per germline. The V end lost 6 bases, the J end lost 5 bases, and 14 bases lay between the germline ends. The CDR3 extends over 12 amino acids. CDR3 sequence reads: CSVDLGADEQYF. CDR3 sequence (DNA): TGCAGCGTCGATCTCGGCGCCGACGAGCAGTACTTC.

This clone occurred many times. CDR3 residues: CASGFAGVPYEQYF. Written as DNA, the CDR3 is TGTGCCAGCGGTTTCGCCGGGGTCCCCTACGAGCAGTACTTC. This chain links TRBV2 with TRBJ2-7, with D perhaps matching TRBD2 (5 bases). This CDR3 spans 14 amino acids. Trimming pared 8 bases from V and 2 bases from J, leaving 16 bases between. The germline CDR1 and CDR2 sequences are SNHLY and FYNNEI.

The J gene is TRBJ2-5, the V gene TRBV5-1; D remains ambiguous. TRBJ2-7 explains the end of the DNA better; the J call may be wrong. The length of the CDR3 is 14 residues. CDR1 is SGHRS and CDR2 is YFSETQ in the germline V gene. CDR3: CASSLAVGSYEQYF. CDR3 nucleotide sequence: TGCGCCAGCAGCTTGGCCGTCGGCTCCTACGAGCAGTACTTC.

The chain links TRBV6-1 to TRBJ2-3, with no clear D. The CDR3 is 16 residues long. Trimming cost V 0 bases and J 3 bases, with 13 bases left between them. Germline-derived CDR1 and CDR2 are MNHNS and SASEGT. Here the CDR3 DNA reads TGTGCCAGCAGTGAAGCTCGGCATTTAGGGACAGATACGCAGTATTTT. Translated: CASSEARHLGTDTQYF.

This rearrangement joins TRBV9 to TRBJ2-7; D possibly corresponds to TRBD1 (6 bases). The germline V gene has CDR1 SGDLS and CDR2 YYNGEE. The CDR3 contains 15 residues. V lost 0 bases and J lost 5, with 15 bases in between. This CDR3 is CASSVVRVGGNEQYF. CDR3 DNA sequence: TGTGCCAGCAGCGTAGTGCGTGTAGGGGGAAACGAGCAGTACTTC.

CDR3 amino acids: CASSGDIRGTGELFF. Here the CDR3 DNA reads TGTGCCAGCAGTGGCGACATTCGGGGTACCGGGGAGCTGTTTTTT. The chain is built from TRBV6-1 and TRBJ2-2, with a possible D match to TRBD2 (5 bases). Germline V gene data show CDR1 as MNHNS and CDR2 as SASEGT. CDR3 length: 15 residues. Trimming stripped 4 bases from V and 5 bases from J, with 14 bases between.

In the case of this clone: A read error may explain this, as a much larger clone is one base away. The CDR3 region is CSVGGNNYEQYF. The DNA for the CDR3 is TGCAGCGTTGGGGGGAATAATTACGAGCAGTACTTC. The chain carries TRBV29-1 and TRBJ2-7, with D perhaps assigned TRBD1 or TRBD2 (5 bases each). CDR1 SQVTM and CDR2 ANQGSEA come from the germline V gene. Trimming left V 4 bases short and J 4 bases short, with 11 bases between. This CDR3 is built from 12 residues.

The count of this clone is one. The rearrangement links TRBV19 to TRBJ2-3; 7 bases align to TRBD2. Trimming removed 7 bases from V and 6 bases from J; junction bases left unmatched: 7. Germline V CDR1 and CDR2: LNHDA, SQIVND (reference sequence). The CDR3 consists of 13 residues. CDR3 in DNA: TGTGCCAGTACCCACTACGGGGGGGATACGCAGTATTTT. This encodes CASTHYGGDTQYF.

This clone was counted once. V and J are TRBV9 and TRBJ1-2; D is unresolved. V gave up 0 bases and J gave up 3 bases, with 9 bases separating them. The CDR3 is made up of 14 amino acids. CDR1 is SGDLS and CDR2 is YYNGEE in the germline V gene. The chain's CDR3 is CASSVGRTDYGYTF. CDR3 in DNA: TGTGCCAGCAGCGTAGGACGGACCGACTATGGCTACACCTTC. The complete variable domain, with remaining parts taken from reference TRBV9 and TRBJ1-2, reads DSGVTQTPKHLITATGQRVTLRCSPRSGDLSVYWYQQSLDQGLQFLIQYYNGEERAKGNILERFSAQQFPDLHSELNLSSLELGDSALYFCASSVGRTDYGYTFGSGTRLTVV.

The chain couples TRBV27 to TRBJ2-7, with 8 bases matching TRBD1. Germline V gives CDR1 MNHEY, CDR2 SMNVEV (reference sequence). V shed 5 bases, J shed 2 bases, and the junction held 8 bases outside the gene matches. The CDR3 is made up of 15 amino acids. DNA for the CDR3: TGTGCCAGCAGTCTGTGGACAGGGACGACCTACGAGCAGTACTTC. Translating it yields CASSLWTGTTYEQYF.

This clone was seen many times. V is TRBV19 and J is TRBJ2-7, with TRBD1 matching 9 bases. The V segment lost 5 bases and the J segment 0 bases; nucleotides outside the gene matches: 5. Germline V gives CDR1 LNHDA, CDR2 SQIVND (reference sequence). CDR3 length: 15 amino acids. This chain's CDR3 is CASSPGTGYSYEQYF. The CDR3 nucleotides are TGTGCCAGTAGTCCAGGGACAGGGTACTCCTACGAGCAGTACTTC.